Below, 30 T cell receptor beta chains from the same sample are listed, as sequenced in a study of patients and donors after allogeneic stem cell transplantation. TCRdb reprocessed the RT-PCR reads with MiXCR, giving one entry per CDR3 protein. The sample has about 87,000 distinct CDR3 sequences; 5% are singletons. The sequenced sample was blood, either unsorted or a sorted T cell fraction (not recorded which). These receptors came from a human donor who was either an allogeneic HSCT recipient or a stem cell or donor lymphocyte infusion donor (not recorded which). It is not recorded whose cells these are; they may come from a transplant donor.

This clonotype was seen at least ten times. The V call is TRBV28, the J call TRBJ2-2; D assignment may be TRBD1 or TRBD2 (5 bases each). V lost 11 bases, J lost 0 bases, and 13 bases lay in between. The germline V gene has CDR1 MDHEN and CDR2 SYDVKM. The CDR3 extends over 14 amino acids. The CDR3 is CAGGVGTNTGELFF. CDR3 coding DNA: TGTGCCGGGGGAGTTGGAACGAACACCGGGGAGCTGTTTTTT.

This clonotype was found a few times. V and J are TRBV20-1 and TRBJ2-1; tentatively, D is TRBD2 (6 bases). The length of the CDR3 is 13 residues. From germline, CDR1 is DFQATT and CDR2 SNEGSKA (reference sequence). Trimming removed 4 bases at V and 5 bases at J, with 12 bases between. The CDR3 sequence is CSAKKLADNEQFF. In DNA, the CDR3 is TGCAGTGCTAAAAAACTAGCCGACAATGAGCAGTTCTTC.

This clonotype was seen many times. The CDR3 region is CASSPIQLRDRTHEQYF. CDR3 sequence (DNA): TGTGCCAGCAGTCCCATACAACTCCGGGACAGGACACACGAGCAGTACTTC. The gene calls are TRBV27 and TRBJ2-7, with TRBD1 matching over 8 bases. CDR3 size: 17 residues. The V segment lost 5 bases and the J segment 5 bases; nucleotides outside the gene matches: 17. CDR1 MNHEY and CDR2 SMNVEV come from the germline V gene (reference sequence).

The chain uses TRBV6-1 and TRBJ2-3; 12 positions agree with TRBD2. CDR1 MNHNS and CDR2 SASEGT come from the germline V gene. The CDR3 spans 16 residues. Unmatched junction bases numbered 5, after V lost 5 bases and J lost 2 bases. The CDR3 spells CASSRTSGGTTDTQYF. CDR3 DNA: TGTGCCAGCAGTCGAACTAGCGGGGGGACCACAGATACGCAGTATTTT.

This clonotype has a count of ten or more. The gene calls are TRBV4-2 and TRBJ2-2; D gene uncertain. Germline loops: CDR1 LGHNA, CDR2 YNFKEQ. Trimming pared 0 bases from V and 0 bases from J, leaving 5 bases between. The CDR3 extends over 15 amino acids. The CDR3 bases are TGTGCCAGCAGCCAAGAGTCGTCGAACACCGGGGAGCTGTTTTTT. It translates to CASSQESSNTGELFF.

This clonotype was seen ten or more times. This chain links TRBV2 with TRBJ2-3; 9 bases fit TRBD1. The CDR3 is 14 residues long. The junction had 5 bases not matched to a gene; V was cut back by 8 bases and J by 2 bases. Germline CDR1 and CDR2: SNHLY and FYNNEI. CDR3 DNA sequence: TGTGCCAGCCAGCGGGACAGGGACACAGATACGCAGTATTTT. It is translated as CASQRDRDTDTQYF.

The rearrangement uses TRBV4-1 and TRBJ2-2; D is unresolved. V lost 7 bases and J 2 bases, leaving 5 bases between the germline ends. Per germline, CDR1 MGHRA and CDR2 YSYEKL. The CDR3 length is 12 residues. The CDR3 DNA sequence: TGCGCCAGCACGCCAAACACCGGGGAGCTGTTTTTT. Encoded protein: CASTPNTGELFF.

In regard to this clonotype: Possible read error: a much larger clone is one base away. As DNA, the CDR3 is TGTGCCAGCAAGGGGGGGGACCAAGGGACCGGGGAGCTGTTTTTT. Translated, it gives CASKGGDQGTGELFF. The chain employs TRBV2 and TRBJ2-2; tentative D call: TRBD2 (7 bases). Per the germline V gene, CDR1 is SNHLY and CDR2 is FYNNEI. V was cut by 7 bases and J by 5 bases, with 17 bases left in between. This CDR3 spans 15 amino acids.

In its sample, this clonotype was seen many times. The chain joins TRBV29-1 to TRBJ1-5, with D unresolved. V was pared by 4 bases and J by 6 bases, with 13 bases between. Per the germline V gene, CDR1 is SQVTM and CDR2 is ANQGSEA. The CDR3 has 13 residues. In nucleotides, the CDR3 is TGCAGCGTTGTTAGGGATGTGGGTCAGCCCCAGCATTTT. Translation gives CSVVRDVGQPQHF.

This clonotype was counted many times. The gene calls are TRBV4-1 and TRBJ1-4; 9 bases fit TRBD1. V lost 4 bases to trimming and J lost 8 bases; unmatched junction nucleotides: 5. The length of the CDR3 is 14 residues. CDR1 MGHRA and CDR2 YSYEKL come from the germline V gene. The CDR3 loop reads CASSLGTGNEKLFF. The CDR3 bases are TGCGCCAGCAGCCTAGGGACAGGGAACGAAAAACTGTTTTTT.

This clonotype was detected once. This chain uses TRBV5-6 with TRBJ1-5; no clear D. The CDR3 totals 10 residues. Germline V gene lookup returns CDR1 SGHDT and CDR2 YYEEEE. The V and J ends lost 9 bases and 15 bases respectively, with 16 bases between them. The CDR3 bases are TGTGCCACCCGGAAGTGGCAGCCGCATTTT. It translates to CATRKWQPHF.

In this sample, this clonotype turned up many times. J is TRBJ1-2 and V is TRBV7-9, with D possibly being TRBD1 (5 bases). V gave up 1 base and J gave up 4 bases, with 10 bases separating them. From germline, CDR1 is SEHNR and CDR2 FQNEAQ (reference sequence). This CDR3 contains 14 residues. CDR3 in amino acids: CASSLGQNLYGYTF. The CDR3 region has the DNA TGTGCCAGCAGCTTAGGACAGAACCTCTATGGCTACACCTTC.

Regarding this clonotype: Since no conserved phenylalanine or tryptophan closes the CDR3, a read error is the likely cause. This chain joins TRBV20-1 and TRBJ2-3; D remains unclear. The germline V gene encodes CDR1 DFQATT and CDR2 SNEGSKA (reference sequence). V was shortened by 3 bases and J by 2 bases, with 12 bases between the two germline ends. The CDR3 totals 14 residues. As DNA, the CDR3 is TGCAGTGCTAGGTTTTCTCGTTACACAGATACGCAGTATATT. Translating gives CSARFSRYTDTQYI.

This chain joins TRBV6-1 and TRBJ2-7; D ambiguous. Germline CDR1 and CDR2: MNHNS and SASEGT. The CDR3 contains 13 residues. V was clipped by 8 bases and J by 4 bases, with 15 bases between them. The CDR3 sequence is CASRAFPLYEQYF. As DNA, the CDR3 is TGTGCCAGCCGGGCCTTTCCTCTATACGAGCAGTACTTC.

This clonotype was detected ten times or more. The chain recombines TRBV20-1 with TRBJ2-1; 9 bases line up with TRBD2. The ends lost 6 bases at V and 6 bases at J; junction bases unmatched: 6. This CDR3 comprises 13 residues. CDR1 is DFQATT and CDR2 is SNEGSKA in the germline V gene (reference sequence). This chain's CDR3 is CSARSGGLNEQFF. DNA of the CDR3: TGCAGTGCGAGGAGCGGGGGGCTCAATGAGCAGTTCTTC.

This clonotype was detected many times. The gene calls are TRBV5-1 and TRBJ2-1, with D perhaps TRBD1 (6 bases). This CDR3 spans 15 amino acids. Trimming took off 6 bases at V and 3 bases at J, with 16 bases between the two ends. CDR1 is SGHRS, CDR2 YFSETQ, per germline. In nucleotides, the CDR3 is TGCGCCAGCAACCTTCAGGGGACCTACTACAATGAGCAGTTCTTC. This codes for CASNLQGTYYNEQFF.

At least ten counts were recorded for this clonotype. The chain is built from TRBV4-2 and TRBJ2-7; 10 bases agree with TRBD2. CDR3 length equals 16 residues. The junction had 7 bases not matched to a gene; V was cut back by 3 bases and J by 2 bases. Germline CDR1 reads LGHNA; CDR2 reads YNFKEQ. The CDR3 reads CASSQRALAGAYEQYF. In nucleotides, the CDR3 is TGTGCCAGCAGCCAGAGAGCGCTAGCGGGGGCCTACGAGCAGTACTTC.

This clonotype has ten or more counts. CDR3 coding DNA: TGCAGTGCGAGAAAGAGTACGCAGTATTTT. It is translated as CSARKSTQYF. This sequence joins TRBV20-1 and TRBJ2-3, with D unresolved. This CDR3 has 10 amino acids. Deletions cut 6 bases from V and 8 bases from J, with 9 bases between. Germline V lookup: CDR1 DFQATT, CDR2 SNEGSKA (reference sequence).

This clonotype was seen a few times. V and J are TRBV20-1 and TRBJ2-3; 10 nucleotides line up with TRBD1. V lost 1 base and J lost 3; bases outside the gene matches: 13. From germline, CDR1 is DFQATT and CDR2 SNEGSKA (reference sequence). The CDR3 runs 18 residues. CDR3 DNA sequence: TGCAGTGCTAGAGTTTTTGGGCCGGGACAGGGGTTGACAGATACGCAGTATTTT. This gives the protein CSARVFGPGQGLTDTQYF.

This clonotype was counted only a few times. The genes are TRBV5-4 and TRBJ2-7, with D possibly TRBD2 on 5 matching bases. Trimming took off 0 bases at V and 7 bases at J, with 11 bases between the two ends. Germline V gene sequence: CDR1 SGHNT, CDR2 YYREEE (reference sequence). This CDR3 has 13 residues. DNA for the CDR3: TGTGCCAGCAGCTTGGCCCCACGGGATGAGCAGTACTTC. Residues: CASSLAPRDEQYF.

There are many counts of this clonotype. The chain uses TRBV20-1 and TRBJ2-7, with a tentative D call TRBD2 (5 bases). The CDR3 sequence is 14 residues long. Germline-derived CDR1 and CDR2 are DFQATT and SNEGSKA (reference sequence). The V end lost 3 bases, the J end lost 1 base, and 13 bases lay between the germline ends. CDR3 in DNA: TGCAGTGCTAGCGTACGTAGAGGGTCCTACGAGCAGTACTTC. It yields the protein CSASVRRGSYEQYF.

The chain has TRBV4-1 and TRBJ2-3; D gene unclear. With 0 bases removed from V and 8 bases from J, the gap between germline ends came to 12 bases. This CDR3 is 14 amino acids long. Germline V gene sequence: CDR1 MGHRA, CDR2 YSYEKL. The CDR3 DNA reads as TGCGCCAGCAGCCAAGATCACAACCAAGGTACGCAGTATTTT. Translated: CASSQDHNQGTQYF.

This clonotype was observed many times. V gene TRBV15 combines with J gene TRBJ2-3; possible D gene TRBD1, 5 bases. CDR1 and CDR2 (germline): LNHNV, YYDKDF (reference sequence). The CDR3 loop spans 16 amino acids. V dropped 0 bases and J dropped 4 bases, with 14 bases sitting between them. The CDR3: CATSRDLGAWADTQYF. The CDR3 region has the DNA TGTGCCACCAGCAGAGATCTTGGGGCCTGGGCAGATACGCAGTATTTT.

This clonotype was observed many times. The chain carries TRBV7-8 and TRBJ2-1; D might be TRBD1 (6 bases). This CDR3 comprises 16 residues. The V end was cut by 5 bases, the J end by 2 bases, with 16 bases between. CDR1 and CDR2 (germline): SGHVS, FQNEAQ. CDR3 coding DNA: TGTGCCAGCAGCATTAGGACAGTGGTGGCCTACAATGAGCAGTTCTTC. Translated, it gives CASSIRTVVAYNEQFF.

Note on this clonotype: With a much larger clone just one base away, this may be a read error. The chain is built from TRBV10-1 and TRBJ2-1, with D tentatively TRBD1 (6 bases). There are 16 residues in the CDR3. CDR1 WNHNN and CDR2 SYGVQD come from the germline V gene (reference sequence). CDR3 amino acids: CACSGAEERGNNEQFF. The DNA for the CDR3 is TGCGCCTGCAGTGGGGCCGAAGAAAGGGGGAACAATGAGCAGTTCTTC.

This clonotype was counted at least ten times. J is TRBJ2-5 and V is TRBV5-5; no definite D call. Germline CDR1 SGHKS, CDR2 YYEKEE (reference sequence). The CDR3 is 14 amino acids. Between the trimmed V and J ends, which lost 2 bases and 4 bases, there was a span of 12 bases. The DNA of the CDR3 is TGTGCCAGCAGCTTCGAGCATTTTGGAGAGACCCAGTACTTC. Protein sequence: CASSFEHFGETQYF.

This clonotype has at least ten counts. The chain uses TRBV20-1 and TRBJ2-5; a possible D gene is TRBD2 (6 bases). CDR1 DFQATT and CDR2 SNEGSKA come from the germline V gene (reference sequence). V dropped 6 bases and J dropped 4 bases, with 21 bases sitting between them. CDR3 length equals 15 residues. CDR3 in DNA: TGCAGTGCCGCTCCCCGGCGGGGATTATCAGAGACCCAGTACTTC. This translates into CSAAPRRGLSETQYF.

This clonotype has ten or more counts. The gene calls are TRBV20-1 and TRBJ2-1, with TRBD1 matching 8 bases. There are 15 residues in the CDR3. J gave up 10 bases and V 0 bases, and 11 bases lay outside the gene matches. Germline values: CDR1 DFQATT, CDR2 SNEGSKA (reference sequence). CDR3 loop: CSARDHGQGGREQFF. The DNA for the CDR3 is TGCAGTGCTAGAGATCATGGACAGGGTGGTAGGGAGCAGTTCTTC.

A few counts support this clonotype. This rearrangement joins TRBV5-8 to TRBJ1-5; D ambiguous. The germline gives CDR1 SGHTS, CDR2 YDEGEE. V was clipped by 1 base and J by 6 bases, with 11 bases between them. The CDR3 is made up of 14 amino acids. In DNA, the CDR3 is TGTGCCAGCAGCTTGAGACGTGTTGGTCAGCCCCAGCATTTT. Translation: CASSLRRVGQPQHF.

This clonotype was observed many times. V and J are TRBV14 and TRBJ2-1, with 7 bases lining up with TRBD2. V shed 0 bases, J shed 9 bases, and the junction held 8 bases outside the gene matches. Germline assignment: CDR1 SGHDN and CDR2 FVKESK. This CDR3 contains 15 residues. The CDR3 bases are TGTGCCAGCAGCCAAGACCGAGCGGGATGGGGTGAGCAGTTCTTC. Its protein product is CASSQDRAGWGEQFF.